This T cell receptor (beta chain) originates from a study of cytomegalovirus exposure and HLA in healthy donors. Regarding the study as a whole: Of the V segments, some could not be distinguished, including TRBV6-2 and TRBV6-3, and were excluded. The listing of about 150 TCR beta chains classed them as cytomegalovirus-associated.

Concerning this clone: Its antigen is as yet unknown.

Losses at the gene ends were 4 bases for V and 0 bases for J; bases not matched to a gene: 13. This CDR3 contains 19 residues. Germline CDR1 and CDR2: SGHRS and YFSETQ. Primers included in the PCR were 60 Vbeta and 13 Jbeta primers. The assay was immunoSEQ multiplex PCR, and TCRdb's table has in-frame clones only and misses some. The table lists around 130,000 clones, roughly 79% of them singletons. V is TRBV5-1 and J is TRBJ2-2; TRBD2 matches at 9 bases. Sequenced material: PBMCs. The sequence came from a woman aged 50 to 65 in good health and CMV-seronegative. The CDR3 reads CASSTSAGGPSSNTGELFF. The DNA for the CDR3 is TGCGCCAGCAGCACCTCAGCGGGAGGCCCCTCTTCGAACACCGGGGAGCTGTTTTTT.